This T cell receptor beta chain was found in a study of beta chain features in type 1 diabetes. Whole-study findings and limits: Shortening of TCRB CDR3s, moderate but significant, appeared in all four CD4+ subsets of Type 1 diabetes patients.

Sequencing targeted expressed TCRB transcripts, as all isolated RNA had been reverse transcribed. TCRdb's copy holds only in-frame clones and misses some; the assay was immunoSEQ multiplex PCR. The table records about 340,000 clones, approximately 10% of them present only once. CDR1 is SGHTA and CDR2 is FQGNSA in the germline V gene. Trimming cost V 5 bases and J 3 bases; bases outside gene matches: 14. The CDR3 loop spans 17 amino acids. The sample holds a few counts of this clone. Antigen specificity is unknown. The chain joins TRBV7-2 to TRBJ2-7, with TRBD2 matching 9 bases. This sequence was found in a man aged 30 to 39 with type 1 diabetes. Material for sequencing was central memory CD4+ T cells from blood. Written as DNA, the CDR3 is TGTGCCAGCAGCCCCGGAGGAGTAGCGGGGGTTTTCTACGAGCAGTACTTC. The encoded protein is CASSPGGVAGVFYEQYF.